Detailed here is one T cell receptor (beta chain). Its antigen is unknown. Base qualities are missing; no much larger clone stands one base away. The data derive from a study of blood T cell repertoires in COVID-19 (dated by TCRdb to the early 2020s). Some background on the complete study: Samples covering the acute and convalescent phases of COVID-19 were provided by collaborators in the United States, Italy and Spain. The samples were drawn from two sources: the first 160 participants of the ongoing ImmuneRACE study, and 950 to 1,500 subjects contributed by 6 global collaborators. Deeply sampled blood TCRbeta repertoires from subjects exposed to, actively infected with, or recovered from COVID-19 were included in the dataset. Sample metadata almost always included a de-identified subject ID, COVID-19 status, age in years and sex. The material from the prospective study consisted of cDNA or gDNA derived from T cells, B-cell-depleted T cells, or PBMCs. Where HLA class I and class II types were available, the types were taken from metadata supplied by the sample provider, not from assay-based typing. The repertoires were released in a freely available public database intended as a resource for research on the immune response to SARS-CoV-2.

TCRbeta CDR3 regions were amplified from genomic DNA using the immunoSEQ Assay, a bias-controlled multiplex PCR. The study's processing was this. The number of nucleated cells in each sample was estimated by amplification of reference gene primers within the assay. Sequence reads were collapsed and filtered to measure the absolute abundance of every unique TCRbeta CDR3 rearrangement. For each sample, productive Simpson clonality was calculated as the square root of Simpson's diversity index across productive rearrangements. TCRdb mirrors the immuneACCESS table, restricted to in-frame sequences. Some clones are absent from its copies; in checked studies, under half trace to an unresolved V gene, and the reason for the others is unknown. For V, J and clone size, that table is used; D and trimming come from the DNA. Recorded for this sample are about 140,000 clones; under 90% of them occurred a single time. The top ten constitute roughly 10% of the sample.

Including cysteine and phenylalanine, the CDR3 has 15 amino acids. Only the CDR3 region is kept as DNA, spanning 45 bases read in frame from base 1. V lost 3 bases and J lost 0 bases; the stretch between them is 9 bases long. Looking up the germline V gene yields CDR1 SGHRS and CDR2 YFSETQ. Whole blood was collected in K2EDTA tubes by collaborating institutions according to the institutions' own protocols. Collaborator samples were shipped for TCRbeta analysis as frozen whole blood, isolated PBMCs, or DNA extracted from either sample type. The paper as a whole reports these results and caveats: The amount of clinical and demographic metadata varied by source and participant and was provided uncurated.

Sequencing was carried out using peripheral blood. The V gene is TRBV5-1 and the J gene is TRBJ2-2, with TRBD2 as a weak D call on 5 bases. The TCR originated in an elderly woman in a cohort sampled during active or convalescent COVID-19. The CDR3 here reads CASSSPGTNTGELFF. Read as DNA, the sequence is TGCGCCAGCAGCTCGCCGGGAACGAACACCGGGGAGCTGTTTTTT.